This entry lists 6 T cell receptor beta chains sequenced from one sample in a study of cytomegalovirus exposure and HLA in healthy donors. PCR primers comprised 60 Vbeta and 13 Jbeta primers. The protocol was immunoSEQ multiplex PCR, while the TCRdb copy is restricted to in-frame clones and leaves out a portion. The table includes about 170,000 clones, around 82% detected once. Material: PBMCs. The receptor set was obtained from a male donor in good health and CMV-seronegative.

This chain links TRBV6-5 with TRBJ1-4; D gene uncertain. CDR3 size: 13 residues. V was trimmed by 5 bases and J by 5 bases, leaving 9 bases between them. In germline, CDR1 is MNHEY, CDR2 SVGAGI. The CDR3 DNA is TGTGCCAGCAGTGCGGCGGGGAATGAAAAACTGTTTTTT. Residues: CASSAAGNEKLFF.

DNA of the CDR3: TGTGCCACCAGCAGAGATCAGGGTATAGCCGAGCAGTACTTC. It is translated as CATSRDQGIAEQYF. The V gene is TRBV15, the J gene TRBJ2-7; possibly TRBD1 for D (5 bases). Per the germline V gene, CDR1 is LNHNV and CDR2 is YYDKDF (reference sequence). Trimming stripped 0 bases from V and 6 bases from J, with 12 bases between. The CDR3 has 14 amino acids.

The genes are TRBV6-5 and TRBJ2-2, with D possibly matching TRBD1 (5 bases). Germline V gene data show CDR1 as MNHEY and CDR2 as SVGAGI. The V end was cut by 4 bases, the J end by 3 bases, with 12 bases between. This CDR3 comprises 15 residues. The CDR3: CASSLTTAYTGELFF. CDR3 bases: TGTGCCAGCAGTTTGACGACAGCTTACACCGGGGAGCTGTTTTTT.

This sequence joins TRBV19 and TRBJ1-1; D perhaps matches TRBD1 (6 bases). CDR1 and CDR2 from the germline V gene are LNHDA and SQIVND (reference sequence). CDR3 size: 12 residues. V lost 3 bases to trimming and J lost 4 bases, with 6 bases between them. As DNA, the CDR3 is TGTGCCAGTAGTATGACAGGCACTGAAGCTTTCTTT. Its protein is CASSMTGTEAFF. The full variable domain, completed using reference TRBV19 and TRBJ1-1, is DGGITQSPKYLFRKEGQNVTLSCEQNLNHDAMYWYRQDPGQGLRLIYYSQIVNDFQKGDIAEGYSVSREKKESFPLTVTSAQKNPTAFYLCASSMTGTEAFFGQGTRLTVV.

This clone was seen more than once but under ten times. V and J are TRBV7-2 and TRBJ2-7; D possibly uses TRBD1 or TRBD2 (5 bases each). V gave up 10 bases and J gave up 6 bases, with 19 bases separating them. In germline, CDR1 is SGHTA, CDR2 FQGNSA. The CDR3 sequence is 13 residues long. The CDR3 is CATRASSLGEQYF. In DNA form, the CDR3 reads TGTGCCACCAGGGCTAGCTCCCTCGGCGAGCAGTACTTC.

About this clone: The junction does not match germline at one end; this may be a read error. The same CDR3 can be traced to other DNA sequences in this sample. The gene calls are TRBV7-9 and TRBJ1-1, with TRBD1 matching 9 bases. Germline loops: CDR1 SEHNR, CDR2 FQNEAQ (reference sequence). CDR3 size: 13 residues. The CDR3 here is CASNGQGNTEAFF. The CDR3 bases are TGTGCCAGCAACGGACAGGGGAACACTGAGGCTTTCTTT.